The next 22 T cell receptor beta chains were all read from a single sample in a study of cytomegalovirus exposure and HLA in healthy donors. PCR involved 60 Vbeta and 13 Jbeta primers. The method was immunoSEQ multiplex PCR; TCRdb's version includes in-frame clones alone and lacks a portion of them. Of around 90,000 clones detected, about four fifths appear once; the ten largest clones hold about a tenth. The sample consisted of PBMCs. The receptor set was obtained from a human donor in good health.

The chain carries TRBV7-7 and TRBJ2-2, with D possibly matching TRBD2 (6 bases). This CDR3 spans 16 amino acids. Germline V gives CDR1 SSHAT, CDR2 FNYEAQ (reference sequence). Deletions cut 5 bases from V and 0 bases from J, with 13 bases between. The CDR3, as DNA: TGTGCCAGCAGCGCAGCCGGGACTGCGAACACCGGGGAGCTGTTTTTT. Its translation is CASSAAGTANTGELFF. Full variable domain (outside the CDR3, taken from reference TRBV7-7 and TRBJ2-2): GAGVSQSPRYKVTKRGQDVTLRCDPISSHATLYWYQQALGQGPEFLTYFNYEAQPDKSGLPSDRFSAERPEGSISTLTIQRTEQRDSAMYRCASSAAGTANTGELFFGEGSRLTVL.

The chain links TRBV6-6 to TRBJ1-1; D uncertain. Looked up from germline, CDR1 is MNHNY and CDR2 is SVGAGI (reference sequence). V was shortened by 5 bases and J by 0 bases, with 10 bases between the two germline ends. CDR3 size: 14 residues. The CDR3 protein is CASSPGVMNTEAFF. The CDR3 DNA reads TGTGCCAGCAGTCCGGGAGTCATGAACACTGAAGCTTTCTTT.

This clone has just one count. This chain uses TRBV12-5 with TRBJ2-3; 8 bases are a match to TRBD2. J was trimmed by 4 bases and V by 4 bases; bases with no gene match: 4. The CDR3 has 14 residues. In germline, CDR1 is LGHNT, CDR2 FRNRAP. CDR3 DNA sequence: TGTGCTAGTGGTTCCGGACTAGCTGCAGATACGCAGTATTTT. Residues: CASGSGLAADTQYF.

The chain couples TRBV19 to TRBJ1-1; D possibly corresponds to TRBD1 (5 bases). CDR1 and CDR2 from the germline V gene are LNHDA and SQIVND (reference sequence). V shed 7 bases and J shed 2 bases, with 8 bases lying between them. The CDR3 sequence is 12 residues long. The CDR3 here is CASITGNTEAFF. In DNA form, the CDR3 reads TGTGCCAGTATTACAGGTAACACTGAAGCTTTCTTT.

The rearrangement joins TRBV2 to TRBJ2-4; possibly TRBD1 for D (5 bases). The CDR3 extends over 13 amino acids. Per germline, CDR1 SNHLY and CDR2 FYNNEI. Trimming left V 0 bases short and J 9 bases short, with 9 bases between. The CDR3 sequence: CASSEALRAIQYF. The CDR3 nucleotides read TGTGCCAGCAGTGAAGCGCTCAGGGCCATTCAGTACTTC. Using reference TRBV2 and TRBJ2-4 for the parts outside the CDR3, the full variable domain is EPEVTQTPSHQVTQMGQEVILRCVPISNHLYFYWYRQILGQKVEFLVSFYNNEISEKSEIFDDQFSVERPDGSNFTLKIRSTKLEDSAMYFCASSEALRAIQYFGAGTRLSVL.

The chain combines TRBV6-4 with TRBJ1-1; D possibly corresponds to TRBD1 (5 bases). Trimming took 4 bases from V and 9 from J, leaving 18 bases between them. This CDR3 region has 14 residues. Germline CDR1 reads MRHNA; CDR2 reads SNTAGT. CDR3 coding DNA: TGTGCCAGCAGTGCCGACAGCGGGGCTATGAAAGCTTTCTTT. This gives the protein CASSADSGAMKAFF.

The rearrangement joins TRBV27 to TRBJ2-7; D might be TRBD2 (6 bases). CDR3 length: 15 amino acids. Germline values: CDR1 MNHEY, CDR2 SMNVEV (reference sequence). The V end was cut by 5 bases, the J end by 6 bases, with 20 bases between. CDR3 sequence: CASSTSFRLGGEQYF. The CDR3 coding sequence is TGTGCCAGCAGTACCTCCTTCCGTCTGGGGGGCGAGCAGTACTTC.

The chain has TRBV15 and TRBJ1-5, with D maybe TRBD1 (5 bases). In germline, CDR1 is LNHNV, CDR2 YYDKDF (reference sequence). The CDR3 spans 13 residues. The V gene lost 3 bases and the J gene lost 6 bases, with 9 bases spanning the gap. The CDR3 loop reads CATSRGGTQPQHF. CDR3 nucleotide sequence: TGTGCCACCAGCAGGGGGGGAACTCAGCCCCAGCATTTT.

This CDR3 reads CAISPHGVQPDSGYNEQFF. In DNA, the CDR3 is TGTGCCATCAGTCCCCATGGGGTACAGCCAGATAGCGGGTACAATGAGCAGTTCTTC. V usage is TRBV10-3 and J usage is TRBJ2-1; 7 bases line up with TRBD2. Germline loops: CDR1 ENHRY, CDR2 SYGVKD. J lost 4 bases, V lost 5 bases, and 20 bases had no gene match. The CDR3 covers 19 residues.

This clone came up a few times. V and J are TRBV5-5 and TRBJ2-7, with D unclear. The CDR3 length is 15 residues. The ends were cut back, 4 bases at V and 0 bases at J, with 14 bases in the middle. The germline V gene has CDR1 SGHKS and CDR2 YYEKEE (reference sequence). This CDR3 reads CASSAEAKSSYEQYF. CDR3 DNA sequence: TGTGCCAGCAGCGCTGAAGCTAAGAGCTCCTACGAGCAGTACTTC.

The chain recombines TRBV27 with TRBJ2-5, with D tentatively TRBD2 (6 bases). The germline CDR1 and CDR2 sequences are MNHEY and SMNVEV (reference sequence). Trimming cost V 2 bases and J 4 bases, with 14 bases left between them. The CDR3 contains 15 residues. The CDR3 sequence: CASSLLTSKGETQYF. The CDR3 nucleotides read TGTGCCAGCAGTTTACTGACTAGTAAGGGAGAGACCCAGTACTTC.

This clone was seen only once. The gene calls are TRBV2 and TRBJ1-1; D possibly corresponds to TRBD1 (6 bases). The CDR3 has 12 amino acids. Germline assignment: CDR1 SNHLY and CDR2 FYNNEI. V dropped 6 bases and J dropped 6 bases, with 11 bases sitting between them. CDR3 region: CASRAQGSEAFF. CDR3 sequence (DNA): TGTGCCAGCAGGGCACAGGGTTCTGAAGCTTTCTTT. The whole variable domain, filled in from reference TRBV2 and TRBJ1-1, reads EPEVTQTPSHQVTQMGQEVILRCVPISNHLYFYWYRQILGQKVEFLVSFYNNEISEKSEIFDDQFSVERPDGSNFTLKIRSTKLEDSAMYFCASRAQGSEAFFGQGTRLTVV.

The rearrangement joins TRBV2 to TRBJ2-7; TRBD2 matches 13 bases. CDR1 SNHLY and CDR2 FYNNEI come from the germline V gene. This CDR3 is built from 16 residues. J was trimmed by 2 bases and V by 3 bases; bases with no gene match: 4. The CDR3 reads CASSDPGTSGAYEQYF. The CDR3 coding sequence is TGTGCCAGCAGTGACCCCGGGACTAGCGGGGCCTACGAGCAGTACTTC.

The chain joins TRBV7-3 to TRBJ2-5, with D unresolved. The CDR3 is 12 amino acids. Germline V gene sequence: CDR1 SGHTA, CDR2 FQGTGA. V gave up 7 bases and J gave up 0 bases, with 6 bases separating them. The CDR3 sequence: CASTLYQETQYF. CDR3 in DNA: TGTGCCAGCACCCTGTACCAAGAGACCCAGTACTTC. The full variable domain, its missing parts supplied by reference TRBV7-3 and TRBJ2-5, is GAGVSQTPSNKVTEKGKYVELRCDPISGHTALYWYRQSLGQGPEFLIYFQGTGAADDSGLPNDRFFAVRPEGSVSTLKIQRTERGDSAVYLCASTLYQETQYFGPGTRLLVL.

This clone has only one observation. This chain connects TRBV7-9 to TRBJ1-2, with 8 bases matching TRBD1. Germline loops: CDR1 SEHNR, CDR2 FQNEAQ (reference sequence). V was pared by 4 bases and J by 4 bases, with 11 bases of the junction left unmatched. The CDR3 length is 16 residues. CDR3 nucleotide sequence: TGTGCCAGCAGCTCGACCGGACAGGGACGGGCCTATGGCTACACCTTC. This encodes CASSSTGQGRAYGYTF.

This clone was detected once. The chain uses TRBV6-1 and TRBJ2-7; 9 bases fit TRBD1. Germline V lookup: CDR1 MNHNS, CDR2 SASEGT. Germline trimming cut 8 bases from V and 5 bases from J; bases unmatched to any gene: 13. The CDR3 runs to 15 residues. As DNA, the CDR3 is TGTGCCAGCCTTGGGACAGGGAACCCCCAGAACGAGCAGTACTTC. It translates to CASLGTGNPQNEQYF.

This sequence joins TRBV4-3 and TRBJ1-2, with D hard to call. The CDR3 totals 13 residues. Per germline, CDR1 LGHNA and CDR2 YSLEER. V lost 4 bases and J lost 5, with 11 bases in between. The CDR3 DNA reads as TGCGCCAGCAGCCCCCGAGGTGGTTATGGCTACACCTTC. Translation gives CASSPRGGYGYTF.

This clone occurred a few times. This chain uses TRBV18 with TRBJ1-1, with D possibly matching TRBD1 (5 bases). Trimming took off 3 bases at V and 3 bases at J, with 8 bases between the two ends. The germline gives CDR1 KGHSH, CDR2 LQKENI. The length of the CDR3 is 13 residues. The CDR3 loop reads CASSPSRDTEAFF. CDR3 coding DNA: TGTGCCAGCTCACCTTCCAGGGACACTGAAGCTTTCTTT.

The chain recombines TRBV6-5 with TRBJ1-5; D may be TRBD1 (5 bases). This CDR3 contains 14 residues. Germline V CDR1 and CDR2: MNHEY, SVGAGI. The V gene lost 2 bases and the J gene lost 4 bases, with 9 bases spanning the gap. DNA of the CDR3: TGTGCCAGCAGTTACGGGGGGACGAATCAGCCCCAGCATTTT. It codes for CASSYGGTNQPQHF.

V gene TRBV27 combines with J gene TRBJ2-7; the match to TRBD2 covers 10 bases. The CDR3 has 15 amino acids. V was clipped by 3 bases and J by 6 bases; unmatched bases: 8. Germline CDR1 is MNHEY and CDR2 is SMNVEV (reference sequence). This chain's CDR3 is CASSFLLAGESEQYF. The CDR3, as DNA: TGTGCCAGCAGTTTCCTCCTAGCGGGAGAAAGCGAGCAGTACTTC.

The V and J genes are TRBV4-2 and TRBJ2-7; 7 nucleotides align to TRBD2. CDR1 and CDR2 from the germline V gene are LGHNA and YNFKEQ. CDR3 length: 14 residues. V was clipped by 0 bases and J by 3 bases; unmatched bases: 2. The CDR3 reads CASSQEPSGYEQYF. For the CDR3, the DNA is TGTGCCAGCAGCCAAGAACCTAGCGGCTACGAGCAGTACTTC.

This chain connects TRBV7-9 to TRBJ2-7; TRBD1 matches 10 bases. This CDR3 spans 16 amino acids. The germline gives CDR1 SEHNR, CDR2 FQNEAQ (reference sequence). V lost 6 bases, J lost 3 bases, and 11 bases stayed unmatched. This chain's CDR3 is CASSPYGGQGFYEQYF. In DNA, the CDR3 is TGTGCCAGCAGTCCCTATGGGGGACAGGGGTTCTACGAGCAGTACTTC.